The present entry profiles one TCR beta chain with its context. Its matching antigen is unknown. The sample is drawn from a study of cytomegalovirus exposure and HLA in healthy donors. Study observations and caveats: Productive status was seen about 87% or about 30% of the time for most TCR beta V segments in an earlier analysis. The authors considered a cluster of highly shared sequence variants likely to be a sequencing artifact. Among donors in an Asian-associated ancestry cluster, a later analysis reportedly found fewer N-insertions than the approximately 700-donor mean.

The PCR ran on 60 Vbeta and 13 Jbeta primers. Data came from immunoSEQ multiplex PCR; TCRdb stores just in-frame clones and leaves some out. The sample lists about 150,000 clones; approximately 80% were seen once. This CDR3 contains 16 residues. Germline assignment: CDR1 ENHRY and CDR2 SYGVKD. Deletions cut 6 bases from V and 0 bases from J, with 16 bases between. This sequence was found in a male donor in good health and CMV-seropositive. Sequencing was performed on PBMCs. The chain recombines TRBV10-3 with TRBJ2-3; the D gene is possibly TRBD2 (5 bases). The CDR3 reads CAIRSSEVTSTDTQYF. CDR3 nucleotide sequence: TGTGCCATCAGAAGCTCGGAGGTTACTAGCACAGATACGCAGTATTTT.